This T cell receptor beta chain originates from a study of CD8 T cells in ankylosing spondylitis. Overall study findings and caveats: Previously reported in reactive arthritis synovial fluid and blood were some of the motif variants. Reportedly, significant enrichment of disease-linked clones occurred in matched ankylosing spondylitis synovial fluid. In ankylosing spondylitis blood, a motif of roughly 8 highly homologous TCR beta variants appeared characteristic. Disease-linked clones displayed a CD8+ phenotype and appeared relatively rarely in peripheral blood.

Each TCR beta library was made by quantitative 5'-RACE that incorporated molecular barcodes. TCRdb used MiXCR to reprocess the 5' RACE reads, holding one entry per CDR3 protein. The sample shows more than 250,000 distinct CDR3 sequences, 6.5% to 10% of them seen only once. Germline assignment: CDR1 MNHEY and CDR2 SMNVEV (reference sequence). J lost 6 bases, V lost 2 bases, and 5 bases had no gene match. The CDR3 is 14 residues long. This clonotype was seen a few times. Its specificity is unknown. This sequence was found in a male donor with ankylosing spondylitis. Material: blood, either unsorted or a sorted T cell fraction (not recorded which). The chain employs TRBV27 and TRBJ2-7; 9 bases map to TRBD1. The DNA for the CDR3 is TGTGCCAGCAGTTTAAGGACAGGGGCAATCGAGCAGTACTTC. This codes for CASSLRTGAIEQYF.